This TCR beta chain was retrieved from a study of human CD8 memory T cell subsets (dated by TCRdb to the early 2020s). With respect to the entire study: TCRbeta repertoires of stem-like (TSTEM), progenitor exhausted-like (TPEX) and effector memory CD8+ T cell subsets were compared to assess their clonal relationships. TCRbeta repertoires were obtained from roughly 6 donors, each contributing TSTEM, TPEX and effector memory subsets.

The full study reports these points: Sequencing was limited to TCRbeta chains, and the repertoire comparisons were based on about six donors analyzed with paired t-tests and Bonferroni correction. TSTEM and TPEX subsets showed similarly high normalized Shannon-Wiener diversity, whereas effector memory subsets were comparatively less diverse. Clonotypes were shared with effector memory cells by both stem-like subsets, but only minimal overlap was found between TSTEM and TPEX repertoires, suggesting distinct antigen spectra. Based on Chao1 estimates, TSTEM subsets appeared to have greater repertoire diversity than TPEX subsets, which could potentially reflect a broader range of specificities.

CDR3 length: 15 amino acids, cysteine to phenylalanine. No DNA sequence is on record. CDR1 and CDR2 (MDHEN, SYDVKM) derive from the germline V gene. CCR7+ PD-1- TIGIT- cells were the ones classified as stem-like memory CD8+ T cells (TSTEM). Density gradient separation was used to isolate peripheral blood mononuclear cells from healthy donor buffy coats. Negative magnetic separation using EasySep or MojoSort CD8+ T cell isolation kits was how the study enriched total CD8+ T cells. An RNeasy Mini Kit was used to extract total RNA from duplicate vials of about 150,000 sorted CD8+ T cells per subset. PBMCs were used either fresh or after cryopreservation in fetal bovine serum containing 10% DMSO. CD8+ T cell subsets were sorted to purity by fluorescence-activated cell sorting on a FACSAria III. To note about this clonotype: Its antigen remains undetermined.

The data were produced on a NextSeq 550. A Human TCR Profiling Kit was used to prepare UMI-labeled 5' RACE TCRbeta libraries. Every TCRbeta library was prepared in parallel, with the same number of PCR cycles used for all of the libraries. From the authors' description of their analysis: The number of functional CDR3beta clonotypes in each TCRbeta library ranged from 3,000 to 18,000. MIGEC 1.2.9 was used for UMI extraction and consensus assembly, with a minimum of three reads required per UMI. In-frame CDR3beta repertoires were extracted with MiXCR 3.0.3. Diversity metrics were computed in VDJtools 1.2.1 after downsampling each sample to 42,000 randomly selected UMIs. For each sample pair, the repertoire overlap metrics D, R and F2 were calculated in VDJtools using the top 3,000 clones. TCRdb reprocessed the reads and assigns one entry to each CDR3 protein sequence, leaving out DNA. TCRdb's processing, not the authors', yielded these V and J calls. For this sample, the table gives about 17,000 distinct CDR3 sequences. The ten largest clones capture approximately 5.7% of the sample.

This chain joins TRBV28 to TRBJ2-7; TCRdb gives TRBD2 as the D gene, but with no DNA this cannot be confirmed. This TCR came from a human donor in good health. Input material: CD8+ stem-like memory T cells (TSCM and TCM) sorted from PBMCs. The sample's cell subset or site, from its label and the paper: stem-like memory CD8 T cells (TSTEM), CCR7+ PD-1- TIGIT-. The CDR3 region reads CASRTGTSGLYEQYF.